The clone carrying this T cell receptor beta chain was found once. The antigen remains undetermined. Peptide-pool stimulation followed by sequencing identified expanded antigen-specific CD4+ clonotypes in the ViraFEST assay. CD4+ T cell isolation took place after less than 13 days of culture. Prior SARS-CoV-2 infection was absent in the vaccine recipients, as shown by negative nucleocapsid antibodies. Germline V gene data show CDR1 as MNHEY and CDR2 as SVGAGI. The CDR3 has 14 amino acids. The V end was cut by 5 bases, the J end by 4 bases, with 15 bases between. These data come from a study of vaccination effects on CD4 cells after COVID-19. Study at large: Two doses of BNT162b2 or mRNA-1273 vaccine were administered to participants.

TCRdb's table, derived via immunoSEQ multiplex PCR, lists solely in-frame clones and lacks some. The sample yields about 38,000 clones, around 70% seen once. V and J are TRBV6-5 and TRBJ2-7; perhaps D is TRBD1 or TRBD2 (6 bases each). The TCR originated in a human donor who received a COVID-19 vaccine. The sequencing here drew on CD4+ T cells from PBMCs cultured with SARS-CoV-2 spike peptides, taken before COVID-19 vaccination. The CDR3 DNA follows: TGTGCCAGCAGTAGCATCGGGGGCATTTACGAGCAGTACTTC. Amino acid sequence: CASSSIGGIYEQYF.